This T cell receptor (beta chain) stems from a study of T cell repertoires in cytomegalovirus infection. Turning to the study itself: An indication of both CMV infection and matching HLA type came from public TCR beta signatures.

Details on this clonotype: Its antigen is still unknown.

The CDR3 covers 13 residues. V was pared by 9 bases and J by 4 bases, with 4 bases of the junction left unmatched. Germline CDR1 reads MNHNS; CDR2 reads SASEGT. One entry per CDR3 protein, called by TCRdb with MiXCR from the reads. The repertoire holds tens of thousands of distinct CDR3 sequences, approximately 22% seen once, with approximately 68% in the top ten. The chain couples TRBV6-1 to TRBJ2-1, with 9 bases aligning to TRBD2. The clonotype comes from a human donor in good health (CMV status not recorded). Some clones in this sample may be carry-over from other donors' samples. Sequencing used CD8+ T cells from cultured PBMCs, obtained from culture after CMV antigen stimulation. CDR3 sequence: CASQGLAYNEQFF. CDR3 DNA sequence: TGTGCCAGTCAGGGACTAGCTTACAATGAGCAGTTCTTC.